This is a list of T cell receptor beta chains from one sample in a study of cytomegalovirus exposure and HLA in healthy donors. Generated by immunoSEQ multiplex PCR, the TCRdb table keeps only in-frame clones and is missing some. The sample contains 150,000 to 200,000 clones, around four fifths of which appear only once. The sequencing input was PBMCs. Receptors were obtained from a young man in good health and CMV-seropositive. The CDR3 runs from the conserved cysteine through the conserved F or W. The order of the fields is clone size, V gene, D gene, J gene, CDR3 DNA, CDR3 protein. A D gene is named only where the DNA matches it firmly. A clone size is listed for some rows: how often the clone was seen (once, few, many), or a class if it is expanded.

>-|TRBV11-2|-|TRBJ1-2
TGTGCCAGCAGCTTAAACGCCAGGGACTATGGCTACACCTTC
CASSLNARDYGYTF
>-|TRBV6-1|-|TRBJ1-3
TGTGCCAGCAGTGAATTCCTAAGCTCTGGAAACACCATATATTTT
CASSEFLSSGNTIYF
>-|TRBV21-1|-|TRBJ1-2
TGTGCCAGCAGCATGGGAGTTGGCTATGGCTACACCTTC
CASSMGVGYGYTF
>-|TRBV7-2|-|TRBJ1-2
TGTGCCAGCAGCTTAGATAGGAGGGCTGGTGGCTACACCTTC
CASSLDRRAGGYTF
>-|TRBV18|-|TRBJ1-3
TGTGCCAGCTCTCAGGGATGGGGAAACACCATATATTTT
CASSQGWGNTIYF
>-|TRBV20-1|-|TRBJ1-2
TGCAGTGCCCTTTCCTATGGCTACACCTTC
CSALSYGYTF
>-|TRBV23-1|TRBD1|TRBJ1-6
TGCGCCAGCACCTTCCTTCGGACAGGGAGGGATTCACCCCTCCACTTT
CASTFLRTGRDSPLHF
>-|TRBV5-4|TRBD2|TRBJ2-3
TGTGCCAGCAGCTTCGGACTAGCGCTTCGCACAGATACGCAGTATTTT
CASSFGLALRTDTQYF
>-|TRBV10-2|-|TRBJ1-4
TGCGCCAGCAGTGAGACAGGGTTCGAAAAACTGTTTTTT
CASSETGFEKLFF
>-|TRBV12-5|TRBD1|TRBJ1-1
TGTGCTAGTGGTTTGCCCCTCTTACAGGGGGCGCATTTCTTT
CASGLPLLQGAHFF
>-|TRBV7-9|-|TRBJ2-5
TGTGCCAGCAGCTCCCAGGGAGAGACCCAGTACTTC
CASSSQGETQYF
>once|TRBV2|-|TRBJ1-1
TGTGCCAGCACAAGACAGGAAAACACTGAAGCTTTCTTT
CASTRQENTEAFF
>-|TRBV2|-|TRBJ1-4
TGTGCCAGCAGTGTTTTCCTGTCGGTGCCACAGGGCCGTAATGAAAAACTGTTTTTT
CASSVFLSVPQGRNEKLFF
>-|TRBV28|-|TRBJ1-1
TGTGCCAGCAGTTTAATGGGGGCGAGGGGCACTGAAGCTTTCTTT
CASSLMGARGTEAFF
>once|TRBV19|TRBD1|TRBJ1-5
TGTGCCAGTAGTGGAACAGGGGGCGGTCAGCCCCAGCATTTT
CASSGTGGGQPQHF
>-|TRBV4-1|-|TRBJ2-3
TGCGCCAGCAGCCAGGTGACTAGTCAAGATACGCAGTATTTT
CASSQVTSQDTQYF
>-|TRBV10-1|TRBD1|TRBJ1-1
TGCGCCAGCGTAAACCAGACAGGGGTGAACACTGAAGCTTTCTTT
CASVNQTGVNTEAFF
>-|TRBV27|-|TRBJ1-1
TGTGCCAGCATAGGGGGGGGTCGTGAAGCTTTCTTT
CASIGGGREAFF
>-|TRBV15|TRBD2|TRBJ2-5
TGTGCCACCAGCGGAGCGGGGGGGCCTGGAGAGACCCAGTACTTC
CATSGAGGPGETQYF
>-|TRBV5-8|-|TRBJ1-1
TGTGCCAGCAGCTTGGGCAGCGTGAACACTGAAGCTTTCTTT
CASSLGSVNTEAFF
>-|TRBV6-5|-|TRBJ2-5
TGTGCCAGCAGTTACGAGAGAGAGACCCAGTACTTC
CASSYERETQYF
>-|TRBV20-1|-|TRBJ2-7
TGCAGTGCTTTGGAGGGCCGCGAGCAGTACTTC
CSALEGREQYF
>-|TRBV27|TRBD1|TRBJ1-4
TGTGCCAGCAGTTTCCGGGACAGTGAAAAACTGTTTTTT
CASSFRDSEKLFF
>-|TRBV9|-|TRBJ2-6
TGTGCCAGCAGCTTGGGAGGGGGAACTGGGGCCAACGTCCTGACTTTC
CASSLGGGTGANVLTF
>once|TRBV2|TRBD2|TRBJ2-1
TGTGCCAGCTCCACTAGCGGGGGTTACAATGAGCAGTTCTTC
CASSTSGGYNEQFF